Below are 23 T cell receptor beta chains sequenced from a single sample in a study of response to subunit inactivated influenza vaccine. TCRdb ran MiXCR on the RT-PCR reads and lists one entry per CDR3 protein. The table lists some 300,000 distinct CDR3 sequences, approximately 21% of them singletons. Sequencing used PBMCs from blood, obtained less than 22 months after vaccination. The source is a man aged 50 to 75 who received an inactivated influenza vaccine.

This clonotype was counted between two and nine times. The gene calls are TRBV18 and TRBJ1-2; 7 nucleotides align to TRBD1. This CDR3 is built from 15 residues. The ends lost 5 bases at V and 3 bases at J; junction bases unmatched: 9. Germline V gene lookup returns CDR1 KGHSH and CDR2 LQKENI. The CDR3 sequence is CASSGDSEPHYGYTF. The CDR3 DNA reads TGTGCCAGCTCAGGGGACAGCGAGCCTCACTATGGCTACACCTTC.

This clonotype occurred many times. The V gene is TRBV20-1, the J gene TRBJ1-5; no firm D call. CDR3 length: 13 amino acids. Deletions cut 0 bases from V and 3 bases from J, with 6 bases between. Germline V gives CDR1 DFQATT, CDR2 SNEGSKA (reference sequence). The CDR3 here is CSARETANQPQHF. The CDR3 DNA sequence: TGCAGTGCTAGAGAGACGGCCAATCAGCCCCAGCATTTT.

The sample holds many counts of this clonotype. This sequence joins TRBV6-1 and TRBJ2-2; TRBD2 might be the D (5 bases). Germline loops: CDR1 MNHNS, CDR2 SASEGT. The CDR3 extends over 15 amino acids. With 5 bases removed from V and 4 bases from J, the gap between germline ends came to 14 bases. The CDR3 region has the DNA TGTGCCAGCAGTCCGTTATCGGGGATCACCGGGGAGCTGTTTTTT. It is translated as CASSPLSGITGELFF.

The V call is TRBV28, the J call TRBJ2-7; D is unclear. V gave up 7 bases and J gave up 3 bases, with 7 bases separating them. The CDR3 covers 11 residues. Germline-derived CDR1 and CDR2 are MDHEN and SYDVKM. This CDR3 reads CASTTGYEQYF. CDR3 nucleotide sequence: TGTGCCAGCACCACGGGCTACGAGCAGTACTTC.

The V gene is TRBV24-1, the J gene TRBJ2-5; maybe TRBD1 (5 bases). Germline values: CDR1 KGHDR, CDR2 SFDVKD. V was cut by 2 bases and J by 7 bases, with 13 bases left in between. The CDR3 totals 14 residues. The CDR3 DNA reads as TGTGCCACCAGTGATTCCACAGGTTTTGGGACCCAGTACTTC. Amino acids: CATSDSTGFGTQYF.

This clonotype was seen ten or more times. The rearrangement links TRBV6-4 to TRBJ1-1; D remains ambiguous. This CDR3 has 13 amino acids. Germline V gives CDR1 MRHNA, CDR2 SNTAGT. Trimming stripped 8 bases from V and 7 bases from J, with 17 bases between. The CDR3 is CASRKDAIGEAFF. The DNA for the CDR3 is TGTGCCAGCCGAAAGGACGCTATCGGTGAAGCTTTCTTT.

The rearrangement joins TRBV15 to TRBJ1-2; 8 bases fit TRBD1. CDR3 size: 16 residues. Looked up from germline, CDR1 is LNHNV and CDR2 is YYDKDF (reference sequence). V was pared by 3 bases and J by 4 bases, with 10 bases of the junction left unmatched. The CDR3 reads CATSRATAGTGYGYTF. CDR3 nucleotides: TGTGCCACCAGCAGGGCCACAGCCGGGACAGGCTATGGCTACACCTTC.

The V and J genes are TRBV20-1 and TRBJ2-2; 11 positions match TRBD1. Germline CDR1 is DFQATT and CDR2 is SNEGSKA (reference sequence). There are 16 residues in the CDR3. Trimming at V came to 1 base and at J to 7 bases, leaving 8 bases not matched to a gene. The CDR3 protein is CSARGPDRGLIGELFF. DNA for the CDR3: TGCAGTGCTAGAGGTCCGGACAGGGGGCTGATCGGGGAGCTGTTTTTT.

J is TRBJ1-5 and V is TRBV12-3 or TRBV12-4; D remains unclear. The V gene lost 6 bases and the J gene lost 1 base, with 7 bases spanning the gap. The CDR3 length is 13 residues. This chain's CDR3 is CASSTISNQPQHF. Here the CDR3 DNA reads TGTGCCAGCAGCACGATAAGCAATCAGCCCCAGCATTTT.

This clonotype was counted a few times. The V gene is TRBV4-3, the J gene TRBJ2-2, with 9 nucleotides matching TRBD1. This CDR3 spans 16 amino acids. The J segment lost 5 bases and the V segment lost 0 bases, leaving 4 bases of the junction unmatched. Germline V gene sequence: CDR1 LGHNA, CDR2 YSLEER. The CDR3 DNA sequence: TGCGCCAGCAGCCAAGAGGGGACAGGGATTACCGGGGAGCTGTTTTTT. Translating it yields CASSQEGTGITGELFF.

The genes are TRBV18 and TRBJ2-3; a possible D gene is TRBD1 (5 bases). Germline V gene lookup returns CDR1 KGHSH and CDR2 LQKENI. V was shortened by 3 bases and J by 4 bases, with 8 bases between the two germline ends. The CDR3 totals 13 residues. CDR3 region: CASSPQGADTQYF. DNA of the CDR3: TGTGCCAGCTCACCGCAAGGGGCAGATACGCAGTATTTT.

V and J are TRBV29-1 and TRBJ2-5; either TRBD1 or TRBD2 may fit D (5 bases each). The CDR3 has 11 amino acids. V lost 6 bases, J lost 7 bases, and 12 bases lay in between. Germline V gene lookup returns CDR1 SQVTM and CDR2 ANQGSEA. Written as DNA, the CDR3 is TGCAGCGTCCCTCATGGGGGGACCCAGTACTTC. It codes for CSVPHGGTQYF.

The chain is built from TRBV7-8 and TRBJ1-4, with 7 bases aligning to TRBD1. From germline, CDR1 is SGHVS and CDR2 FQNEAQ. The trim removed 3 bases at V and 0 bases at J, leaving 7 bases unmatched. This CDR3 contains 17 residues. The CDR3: CASSFQGGLATNEKLFF. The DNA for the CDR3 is TGTGCCAGCAGCTTTCAGGGGGGGCTAGCAACTAATGAAAAACTGTTTTTT. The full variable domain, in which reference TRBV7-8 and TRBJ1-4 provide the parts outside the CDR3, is GAGVSQSPRYKVAKRGQDVALRCDPISGHVSLFWYQQALGQGPEFLTYFQNEAQLDKSGLPSDRFFAERPEGSVSTLKIQRTQQEDSAVYLCASSFQGGLATNEKLFFGSGTQLSVL.

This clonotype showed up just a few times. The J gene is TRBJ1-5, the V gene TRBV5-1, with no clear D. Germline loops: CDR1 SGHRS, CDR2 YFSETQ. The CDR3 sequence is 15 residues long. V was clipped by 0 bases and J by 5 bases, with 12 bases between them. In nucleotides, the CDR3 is TGCGCCAGCAGCTTGGAGTCGGGCAGTTATCAGCCCCAGCATTTT. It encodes CASSLESGSYQPQHF.

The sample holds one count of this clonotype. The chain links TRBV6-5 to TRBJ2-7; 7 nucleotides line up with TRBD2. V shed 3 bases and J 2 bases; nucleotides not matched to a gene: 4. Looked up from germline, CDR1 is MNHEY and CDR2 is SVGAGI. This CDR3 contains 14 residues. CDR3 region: CASSYPGRTYEQYF. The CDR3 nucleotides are TGTGCCAGCAGTTATCCCGGGAGGACCTACGAGCAGTACTTC.

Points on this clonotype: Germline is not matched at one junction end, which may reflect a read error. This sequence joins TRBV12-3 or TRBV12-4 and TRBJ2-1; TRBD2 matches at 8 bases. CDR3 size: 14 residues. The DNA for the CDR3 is TGTGCCAGCAGTATAGCGGGAACCTACAATGAGCAGTTCTTC. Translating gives CASSIAGTYNEQFF.

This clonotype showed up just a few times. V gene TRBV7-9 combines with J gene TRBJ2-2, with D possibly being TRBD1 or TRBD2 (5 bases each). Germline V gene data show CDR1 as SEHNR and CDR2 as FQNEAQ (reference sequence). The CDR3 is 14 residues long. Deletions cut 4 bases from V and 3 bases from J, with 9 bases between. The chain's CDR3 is CASSSLGHTGELFF. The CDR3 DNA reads TGTGCCAGCAGCTCTCTGGGACACACCGGGGAGCTGTTTTTT.

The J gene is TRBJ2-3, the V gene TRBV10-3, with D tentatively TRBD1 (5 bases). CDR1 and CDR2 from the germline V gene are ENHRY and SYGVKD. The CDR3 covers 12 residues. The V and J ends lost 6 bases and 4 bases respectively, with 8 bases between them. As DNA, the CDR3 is TGTGCCATCAGATCAGGGTCAGATACGCAGTATTTT. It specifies CAIRSGSDTQYF.

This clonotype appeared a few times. The CDR3 nucleotides read TGCGCCAGCAGCCAGAGACAGGGTTTTCTTACGGCTAATGAAAAACTGTTTTTT. Protein product: CASSQRQGFLTANEKLFF. V and J are TRBV4-3 and TRBJ1-4; TRBD1 aligns across 7 bases. After removal of 3 bases from V and 3 bases from J, the junction contained 13 bases not matched to a gene. CDR3 size: 18 residues. The germline V gene has CDR1 LGHNA and CDR2 YSLEER.

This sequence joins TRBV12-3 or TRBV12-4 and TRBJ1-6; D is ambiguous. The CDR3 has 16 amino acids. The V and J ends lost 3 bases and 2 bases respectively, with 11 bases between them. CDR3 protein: CASSLDNRAYNSPLHF. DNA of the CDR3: TGTGCCAGCAGTTTGGATAACCGAGCCTATAATTCACCCCTCCACTTT.

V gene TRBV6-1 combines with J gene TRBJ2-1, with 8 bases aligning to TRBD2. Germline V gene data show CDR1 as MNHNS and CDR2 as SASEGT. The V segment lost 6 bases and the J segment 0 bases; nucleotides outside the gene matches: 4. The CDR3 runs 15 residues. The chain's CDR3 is CASRTLAVSYNEQFF. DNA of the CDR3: TGTGCCAGCAGAACACTAGCGGTCTCCTACAATGAGCAGTTCTTC.

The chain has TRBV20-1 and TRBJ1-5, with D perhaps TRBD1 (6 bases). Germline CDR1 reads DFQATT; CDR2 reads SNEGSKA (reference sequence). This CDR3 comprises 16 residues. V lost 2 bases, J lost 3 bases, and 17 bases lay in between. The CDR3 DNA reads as TGCAGTGCTAGATCGGGAGCAGGACAGAACAATCAGCCCCAGCATTTT. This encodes CSARSGAGQNNQPQHF.

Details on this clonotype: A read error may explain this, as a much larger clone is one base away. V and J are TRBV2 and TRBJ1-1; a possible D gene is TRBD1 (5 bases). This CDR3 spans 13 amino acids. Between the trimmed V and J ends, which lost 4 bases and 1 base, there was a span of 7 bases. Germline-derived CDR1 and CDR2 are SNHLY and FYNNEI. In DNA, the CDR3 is TGTGCCAGCAGTGGACAGTGGAACACTGAAGCTTTCTTT. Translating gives CASSGQWNTEAFF.